The 8 T cell receptor beta chains below were found in one sample sequenced in a study of T cell responses to AZD1222 COVID-19 vaccine. Profiled with immunoSEQ multiplex PCR; TCRdb holds only in-frame clones, not every one. The sample lists approximately 98,000 clones, 86% occurring once. This sample comprised peripheral blood, obtained on day 0 of AZD1222 vaccination. These receptors were taken from an adult in good health.

The chain recombines TRBV13 with TRBJ2-5; TRBD2 agrees at 8 bases. Germline values: CDR1 PRHDT, CDR2 FYEKMQ (reference sequence). The trim removed 3 bases at V and 5 bases at J, leaving 2 bases unmatched. This CDR3 is built from 13 residues. The CDR3 loop is CASSFRGGETQYF. The CDR3 DNA reads TGTGCCAGCAGCTTCCGCGGGGGGGAGACCCAGTACTTC.

The V and J genes are TRBV6-5 and TRBJ1-5; TRBD1 is a possible D gene (6 bases). Germline V gives CDR1 MNHEY, CDR2 SVGAGI. This CDR3 is built from 14 residues. Trimming cost V 6 bases and J 4 bases, with 13 bases left between them. CDR3 bases: TGTGCCAGCAGCCTCAGGGGAGGGAATCAGCCCCAGCATTTT. Its protein is CASSLRGGNQPQHF.

The sample holds a few counts of this clone. The CDR3 sequence is CASSQVYGPVGLGNTGELFF. In DNA, the CDR3 is TGTGCCAGCAGCCAAGTGTACGGACCGGTGGGTCTGGGGAACACCGGGGAGCTGTTTTTT. The chain couples TRBV3-1 (or the pseudogene TRBV3-2) to TRBJ2-2; no definite D call. In germline, CDR1 is LGHDT, CDR2 YNNKEL (reference sequence). Trimming left V 1 base short and J 1 base short, with 22 bases between. This CDR3 has 20 amino acids.

The genes are TRBV19 and TRBJ1-6; D remains ambiguous. Trimming stripped 3 bases from V and 10 bases from J, with 13 bases between. This CDR3 contains 14 residues. CDR1 is LNHDA, CDR2 SQIVND, per germline (reference sequence). The CDR3 sequence: CASSIGGHLSPLHF. Written as DNA, the CDR3 is TGTGCCAGTAGTATCGGAGGCCACCTGTCACCCCTCCACTTT.

The genes are TRBV10-3 and TRBJ2-7, with D hard to call. Germline CDR1 is ENHRY and CDR2 is SYGVKD. V lost 4 bases and J 0 bases, leaving 7 bases between the germline ends. The CDR3 is 13 residues long. Written as DNA, the CDR3 is TGTGCCATCAGTGGGCGTAGCTCCTACGAGCAGTACTTC. This gives the protein CAISGRSSYEQYF.

This sequence joins TRBV7-6 and TRBJ2-7, with TRBD1 matching over 7 bases. The CDR3 has 14 amino acids. J was trimmed by 7 bases and V by 5 bases; bases with no gene match: 11. Germline V gene lookup returns CDR1 SGHVS and CDR2 FNYEAQ. DNA for the CDR3: TGTGCCAGCAGCCTGACAGGGCCCTCCCGGGAGCAGTACTTC. Its protein product is CASSLTGPSREQYF.

The genes are TRBV15 and TRBJ2-5; TRBD1 matches at 10 bases. J lost 4 bases, V lost 0 bases, and 5 bases had no gene match. CDR1 is LNHNV, CDR2 YYDKDF, per germline (reference sequence). The CDR3 has 16 residues. This chain's CDR3 is CATSRDRGTGVETQYF. The DNA for the CDR3 is TGTGCCACCAGCAGAGATCGAGGGACAGGGGTAGAGACCCAGTACTTC.

The chain employs TRBV7-9 and TRBJ1-4; D uncertain. CDR1 is SEHNR and CDR2 is FQNEAQ in the germline V gene (reference sequence). V shed 6 bases and J shed 8 bases, with 13 bases lying between them. The CDR3 sequence is 13 residues long. The CDR3 protein is CASSSQSSEKLFF. The CDR3 DNA reads TGTGCCAGCAGTTCACAATCATCGGAAAAACTGTTTTTT.